This T cell receptor (beta chain) was sequenced for a study of identical twins. Study-wide findings and caveats: With monozygotic twins, out-of-frame TCR alpha sharing exceeded what models estimated.

This CDR3 contains 14 residues. Germline V gene data show CDR1 as MNHNS and CDR2 as SASEGT. V was shortened by 1 base and J by 12 bases, with 13 bases between the two germline ends. This clonotype was detected only once. The antigen remains undetermined. TCRdb called the 5' RACE reads again in MiXCR, with one record for every CDR3 protein. The repertoire holds a few hundred thousand distinct CDR3 sequences, with under 20% as singletons. The chain joins TRBV6-1 to TRBJ1-6; a weak D match, TRBD1 (5 bases). The clonotype originates from a man aged 45 to 65 in good health. Sequencing used naive T cells sorted from blood. CDR3 region: CASSEGFGGRPLHF. CDR3 sequence (DNA): TGTGCCAGCAGTGAAGGTTTTGGGGGAAGACCCCTCCACTTT.